This note documents a single T cell receptor (beta chain) sequence. Antigen specificity is unknown. Other DNA sequences in the sample encode the same CDR3. The data stem from a study of T cell responses to AZD1222 COVID-19 vaccine. Sequencing was performed with immunoSEQ multiplex PCR; in TCRdb, only in-frame clones are kept and a portion is missing. The table has 180,000 or so clones, around 90% seen once; the top ten hold more than 1.5%. This CDR3 contains 15 residues. The germline CDR1 and CDR2 sequences are SEHNR and FQNEAQ (reference sequence). V shed 5 bases, J shed 4 bases, and the junction held 6 bases outside the gene matches. Study findings and constraints: Receipt of two AZD1222 doses was followed by a rise in Spike-specific TCR breadth and depth. White British people made up most donors, females outnumbered males, and clonal diversity was possibly underestimated. Sampled repertoires all dated from after the peak T cell response. Spike-spanning, vaccine-associated CD4 TCRs were dominant at 160-218 and 743-854.

The material was peripheral blood, obtained 28 days after the second AZD1222 dose. V and J are TRBV7-9 and TRBJ2-2; 8 bases line up with TRBD2. This TCR was recovered from an adult who received the AZD1222 COVID-19 vaccine. CDR3 nucleotide sequence: TGTGCCAGCAGCCCGCCGGGAGGGCCCACCGGGGAGCTGTTTTTT. It encodes CASSPPGGPTGELFF.